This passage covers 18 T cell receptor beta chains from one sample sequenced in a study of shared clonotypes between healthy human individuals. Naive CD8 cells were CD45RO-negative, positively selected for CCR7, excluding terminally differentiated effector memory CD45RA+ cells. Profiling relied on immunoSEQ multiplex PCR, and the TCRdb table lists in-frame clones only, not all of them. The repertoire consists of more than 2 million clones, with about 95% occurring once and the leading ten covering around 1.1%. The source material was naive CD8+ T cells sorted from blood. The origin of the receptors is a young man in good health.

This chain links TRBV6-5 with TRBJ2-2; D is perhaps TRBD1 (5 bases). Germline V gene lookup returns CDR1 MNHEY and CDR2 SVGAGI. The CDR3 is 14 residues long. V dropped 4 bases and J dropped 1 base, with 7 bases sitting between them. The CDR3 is CASSSGMNTGELFF. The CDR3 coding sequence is TGTGCCAGCAGTTCAGGGATGAACACCGGGGAGCTGTTTTTT.

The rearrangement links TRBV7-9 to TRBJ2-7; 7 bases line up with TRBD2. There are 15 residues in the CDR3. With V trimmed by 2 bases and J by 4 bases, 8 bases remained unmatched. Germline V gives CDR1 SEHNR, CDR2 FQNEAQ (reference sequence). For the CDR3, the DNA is TGTGCCAGCAGCTTAAGCGGGGTGGGGATTTACGAGCAGTACTTC. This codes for CASSLSGVGIYEQYF.

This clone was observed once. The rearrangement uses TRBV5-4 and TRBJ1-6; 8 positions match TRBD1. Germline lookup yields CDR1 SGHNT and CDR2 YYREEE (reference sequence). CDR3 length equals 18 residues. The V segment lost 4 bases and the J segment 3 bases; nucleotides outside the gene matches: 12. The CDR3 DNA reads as TGTGCCAGCAGCCACGTCCTAACAGGGGGTGTCTATAATTCACCCCTCCACTTT. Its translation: CASSHVLTGGVYNSPLHF.

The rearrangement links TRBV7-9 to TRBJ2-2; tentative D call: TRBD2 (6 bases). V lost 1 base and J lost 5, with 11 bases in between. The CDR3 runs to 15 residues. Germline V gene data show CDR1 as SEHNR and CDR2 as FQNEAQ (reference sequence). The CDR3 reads CASSLGSAGTGELFF. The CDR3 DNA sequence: TGTGCCAGCAGCTTAGGGTCCGCGGGGACCGGGGAGCTGTTTTTT. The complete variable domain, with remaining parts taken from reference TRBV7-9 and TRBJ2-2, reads DTGVSQNPRHKITKRGQNVTFRCDPISEHNRLYWYRQTLGQGPEFLTYFQNEAQLEKSRLLSDRFSAERPKGSFSTLEIQRTEQGDSAMYLCASSLGSAGTGELFFGEGSRLTVL.

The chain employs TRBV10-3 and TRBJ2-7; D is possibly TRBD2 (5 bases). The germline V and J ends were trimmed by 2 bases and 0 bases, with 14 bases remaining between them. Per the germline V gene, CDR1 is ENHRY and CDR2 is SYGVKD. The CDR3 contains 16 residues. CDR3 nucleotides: TGTGCCATCAGTGAGGCCGGGGTAACGAGCTCCTACGAGCAGTACTTC. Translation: CAISEAGVTSSYEQYF.

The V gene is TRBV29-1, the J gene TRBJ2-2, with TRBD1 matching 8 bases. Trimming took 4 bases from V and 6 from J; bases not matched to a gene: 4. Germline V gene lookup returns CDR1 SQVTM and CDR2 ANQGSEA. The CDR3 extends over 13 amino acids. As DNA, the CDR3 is TGCAGCGTTGTGGACAGGGCGTCCGGGGAGCTGTTTTTT. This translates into CSVVDRASGELFF.

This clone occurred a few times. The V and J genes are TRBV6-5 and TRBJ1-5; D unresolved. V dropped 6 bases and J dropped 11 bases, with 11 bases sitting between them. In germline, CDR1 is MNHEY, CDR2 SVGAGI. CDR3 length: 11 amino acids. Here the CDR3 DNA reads TGTGCCAGCAGCCAGGTAAGTGCCCAGCATTTT. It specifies CASSQVSAQHF.

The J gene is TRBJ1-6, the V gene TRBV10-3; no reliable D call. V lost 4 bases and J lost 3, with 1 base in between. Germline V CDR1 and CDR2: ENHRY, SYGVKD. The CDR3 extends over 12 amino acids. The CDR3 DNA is TGTGCCATCAGTGGCTATAATTCACCCCTCCACTTT. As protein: CAISGYNSPLHF.

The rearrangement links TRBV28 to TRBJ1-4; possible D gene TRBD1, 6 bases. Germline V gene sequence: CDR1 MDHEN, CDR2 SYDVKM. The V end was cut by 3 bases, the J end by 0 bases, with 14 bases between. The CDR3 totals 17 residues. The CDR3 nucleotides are TGTGCCAGCAGTTTTTATGGGACAATGGCAACTAATGAAAAACTGTTTTTT. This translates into CASSFYGTMATNEKLFF.

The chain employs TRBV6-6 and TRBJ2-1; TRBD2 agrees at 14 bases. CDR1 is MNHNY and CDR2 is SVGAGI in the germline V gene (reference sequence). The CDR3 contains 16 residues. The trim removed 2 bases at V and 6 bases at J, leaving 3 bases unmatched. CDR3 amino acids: CASSYIGTSGSNEQFF. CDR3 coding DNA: TGTGCCAGCAGTTACATCGGGACTAGCGGGAGCAATGAGCAGTTCTTC.

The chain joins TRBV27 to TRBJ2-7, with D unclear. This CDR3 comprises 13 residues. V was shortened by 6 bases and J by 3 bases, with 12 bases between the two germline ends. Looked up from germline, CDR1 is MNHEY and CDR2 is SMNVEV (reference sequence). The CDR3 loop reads CASSLRRYYEQYF. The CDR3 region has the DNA TGTGCCAGCAGCCTCCGGCGTTACTACGAGCAGTACTTC.

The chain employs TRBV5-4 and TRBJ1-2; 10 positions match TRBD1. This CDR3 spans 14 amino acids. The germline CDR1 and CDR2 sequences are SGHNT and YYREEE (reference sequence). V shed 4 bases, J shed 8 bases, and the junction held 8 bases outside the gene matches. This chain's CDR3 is CASSSAGTGDGYTF. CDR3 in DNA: TGTGCCAGCAGCAGTGCCGGGACAGGGGACGGCTACACCTTC.

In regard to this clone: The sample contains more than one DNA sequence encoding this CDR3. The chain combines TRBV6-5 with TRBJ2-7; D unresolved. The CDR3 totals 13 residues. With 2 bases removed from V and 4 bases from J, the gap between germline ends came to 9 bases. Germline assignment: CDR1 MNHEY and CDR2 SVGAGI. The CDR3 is CASSYGFQYEQYF. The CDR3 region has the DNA TGTGCCAGCAGTTACGGTTTTCAATACGAGCAGTACTTC.

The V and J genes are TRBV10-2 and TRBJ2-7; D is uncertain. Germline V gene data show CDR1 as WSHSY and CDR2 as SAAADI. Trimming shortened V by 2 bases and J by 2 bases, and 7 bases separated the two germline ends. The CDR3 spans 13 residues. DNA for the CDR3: TGCGCCAGCAGTGAGGACGACCCCTACGAGCAGTACTTC. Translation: CASSEDDPYEQYF.

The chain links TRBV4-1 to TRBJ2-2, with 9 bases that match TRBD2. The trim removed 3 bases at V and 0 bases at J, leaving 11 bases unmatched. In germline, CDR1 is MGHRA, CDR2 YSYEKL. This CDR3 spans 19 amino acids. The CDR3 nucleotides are TGCGCCAGCAGCCAGCCCTTAGGGGCGGGAGGGCCGAACACCGGGGAGCTGTTTTTT. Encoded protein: CASSQPLGAGGPNTGELFF.

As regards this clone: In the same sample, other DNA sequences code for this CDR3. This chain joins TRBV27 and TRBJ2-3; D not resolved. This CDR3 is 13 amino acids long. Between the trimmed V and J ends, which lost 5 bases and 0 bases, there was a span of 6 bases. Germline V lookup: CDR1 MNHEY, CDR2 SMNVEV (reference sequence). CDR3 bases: TGTGCCAGCAGTATGACAAGCACAGATACGCAGTATTTT. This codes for CASSMTSTDTQYF.

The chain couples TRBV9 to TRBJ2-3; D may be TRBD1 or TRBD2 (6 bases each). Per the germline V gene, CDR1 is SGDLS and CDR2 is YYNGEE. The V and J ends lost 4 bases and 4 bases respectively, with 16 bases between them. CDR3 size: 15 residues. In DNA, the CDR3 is TGTGCCAGCAGCCCCGAGGGGGGAACGGCAGATACGCAGTATTTT. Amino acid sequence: CASSPEGGTADTQYF.

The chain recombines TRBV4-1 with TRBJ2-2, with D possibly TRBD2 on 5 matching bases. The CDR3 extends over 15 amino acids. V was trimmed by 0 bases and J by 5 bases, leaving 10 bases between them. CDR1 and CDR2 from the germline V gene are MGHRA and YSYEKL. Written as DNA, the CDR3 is TGCGCCAGCAGCCAAGAGCCCCGGGGTACCGGGGAGCTGTTTTTT. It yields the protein CASSQEPRGTGELFF.